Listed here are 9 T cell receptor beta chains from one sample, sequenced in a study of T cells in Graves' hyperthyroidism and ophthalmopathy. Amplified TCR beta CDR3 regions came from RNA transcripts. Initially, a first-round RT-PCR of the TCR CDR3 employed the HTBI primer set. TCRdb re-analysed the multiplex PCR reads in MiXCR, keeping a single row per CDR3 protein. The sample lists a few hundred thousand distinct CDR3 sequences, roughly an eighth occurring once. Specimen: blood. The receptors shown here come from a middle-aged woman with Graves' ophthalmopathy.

CDR3 DNA: TGTGCCAGCAGCTTAGGGCTAGCGGTCTACAATGAGCAGTACTTC. It yields the protein CASSLGLAVYNEQYF. This chain joins TRBV7-3 and TRBJ2-1; TRBD2 matches at 7 bases. TRBJ2-7 explains the end of the DNA better; the J call may be wrong. Germline-derived CDR1 and CDR2 are SGHTA and FQGTGA. The CDR3 extends over 15 amino acids.

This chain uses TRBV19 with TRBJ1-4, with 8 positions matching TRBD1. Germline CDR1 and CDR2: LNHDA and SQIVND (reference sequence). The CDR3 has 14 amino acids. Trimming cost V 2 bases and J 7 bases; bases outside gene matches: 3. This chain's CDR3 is CASSIQGAGEKLFF. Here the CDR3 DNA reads TGTGCCAGTAGTATACAGGGGGCAGGTGAAAAACTGTTTTTT. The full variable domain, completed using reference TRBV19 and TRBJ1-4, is DGGITQSPKYLFRKEGQNVTLSCEQNLNHDAMYWYRQDPGQGLRLIYYSQIVNDFQKGDIAEGYSVSREKKESFPLTVTSAQKNPTAFYLCASSIQGAGEKLFFGSGTQLSVL.

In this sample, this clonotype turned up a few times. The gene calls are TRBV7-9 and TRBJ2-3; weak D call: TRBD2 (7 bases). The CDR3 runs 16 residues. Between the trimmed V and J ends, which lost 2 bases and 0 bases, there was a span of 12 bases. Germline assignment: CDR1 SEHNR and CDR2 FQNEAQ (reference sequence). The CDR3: CASSLLGGLSTDTQYF. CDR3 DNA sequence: TGTGCCAGCAGCTTACTCGGGGGGCTGAGCACAGATACGCAGTATTTT. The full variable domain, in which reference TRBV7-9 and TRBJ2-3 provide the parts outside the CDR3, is DTGVSQNPRHKITKRGQNVTFRCDPISEHNRLYWYRQTLGQGPEFLTYFQNEAQLEKSRLLSDRFSAERPKGSFSTLEIQRTEQGDSAMYLCASSLLGGLSTDTQYFGPGTRLTVL.

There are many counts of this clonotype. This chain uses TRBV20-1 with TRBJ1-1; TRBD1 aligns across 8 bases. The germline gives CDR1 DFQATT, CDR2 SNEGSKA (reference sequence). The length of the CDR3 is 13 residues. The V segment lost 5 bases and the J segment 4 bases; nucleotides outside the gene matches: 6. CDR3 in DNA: TGCAGTGCTCAGACAGGGGTGGGCACTGAAGCTTTCTTT. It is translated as CSAQTGVGTEAFF.

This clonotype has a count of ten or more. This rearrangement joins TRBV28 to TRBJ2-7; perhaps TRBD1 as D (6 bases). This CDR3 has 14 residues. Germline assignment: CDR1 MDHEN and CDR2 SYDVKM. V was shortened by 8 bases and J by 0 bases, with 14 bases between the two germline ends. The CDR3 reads CASGYDRISYEQYF. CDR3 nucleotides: TGTGCCAGCGGATATGACAGGATCTCCTACGAGCAGTACTTC.

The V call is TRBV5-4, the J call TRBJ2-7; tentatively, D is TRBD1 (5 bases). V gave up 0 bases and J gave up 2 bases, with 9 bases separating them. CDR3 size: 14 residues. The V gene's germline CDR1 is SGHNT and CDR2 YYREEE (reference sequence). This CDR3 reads CASSLEGEAYEQYF. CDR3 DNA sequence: TGTGCCAGCAGCTTGGAAGGGGAAGCCTACGAGCAGTACTTC. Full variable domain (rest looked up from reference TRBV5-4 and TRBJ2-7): ETGVTQSPTHLIKTRGQQVTLRCSSQSGHNTVSWYQQALGQGPQFIFQYYREEENGRGNFPPRFSGLQFPNYSSELNVNALELDDSALYLCASSLEGEAYEQYFGPGTRLTVT.

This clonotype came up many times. The CDR3 spells CASRPPLGAGGIETQYF. DNA for the CDR3: TGTGCCAGCAGGCCCCCGCTGGGGGCGGGGGGAATAGAGACCCAGTACTTC. The chain recombines TRBV11-3 with TRBJ2-5, with 8 positions matching TRBD2. J was trimmed by 4 bases and V by 6 bases; bases with no gene match: 16. The CDR3 is made up of 17 amino acids. The germline gives CDR1 SGHNT, CDR2 YENEEA.

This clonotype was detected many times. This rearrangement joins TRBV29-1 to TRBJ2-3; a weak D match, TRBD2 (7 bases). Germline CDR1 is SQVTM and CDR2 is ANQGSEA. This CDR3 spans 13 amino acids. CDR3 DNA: TGCGTCCAAGGGGGGGGGAGCGCAGATACGCAGTATTTT. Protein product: CVQGGGSADTQYF.

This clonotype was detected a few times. The CDR3 DNA is TGCAGTGCTATTGAGCGGGGGGCTCAAGAGACCCAGTACTTC. Protein: CSAIERGAQETQYF. The chain combines TRBV20-1 with TRBJ2-5; 9 positions agree with TRBD2. The CDR3 covers 14 residues. V shed 4 bases and J 2 bases; nucleotides not matched to a gene: 5. The germline V gene encodes CDR1 DFQATT and CDR2 SNEGSKA (reference sequence).